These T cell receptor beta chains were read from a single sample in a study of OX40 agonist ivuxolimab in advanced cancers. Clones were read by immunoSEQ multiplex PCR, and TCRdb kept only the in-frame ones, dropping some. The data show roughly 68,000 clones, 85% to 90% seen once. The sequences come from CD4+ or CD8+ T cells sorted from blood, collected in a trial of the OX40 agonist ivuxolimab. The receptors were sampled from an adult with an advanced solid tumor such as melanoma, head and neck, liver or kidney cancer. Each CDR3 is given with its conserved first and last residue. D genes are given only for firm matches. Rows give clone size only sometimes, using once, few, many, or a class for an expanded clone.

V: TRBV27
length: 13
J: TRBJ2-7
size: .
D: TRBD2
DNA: TGTGCCAGCAGTTCGGGACTAATCTACGAGCAGTACTTC
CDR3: CASSSGLIYEQYF

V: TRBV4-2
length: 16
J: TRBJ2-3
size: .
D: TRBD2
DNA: TGTGCCAGCAGCCTTCTGACTAGCGGGAGCACAGATACGCAGTATTTT
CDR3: CASSLLTSGSTDTQYF

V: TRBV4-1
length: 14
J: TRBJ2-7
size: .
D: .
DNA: TGCGCCAGCAGCCAAGAGATAGGCTTCGTCGAGCAGTACTTC
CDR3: CASSQEIGFVEQYF

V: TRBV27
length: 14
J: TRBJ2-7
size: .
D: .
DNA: TGTGCCAGCAGTGTGAACAGGGTAGCGGACGAGCAGTACTTC
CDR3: CASSVNRVADEQYF

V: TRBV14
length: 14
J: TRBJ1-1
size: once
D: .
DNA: TGTGCCAGCAGCCAACAGGGTTTAGGCACTGAAGCTTTCTTT
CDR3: CASSQQGLGTEAFF

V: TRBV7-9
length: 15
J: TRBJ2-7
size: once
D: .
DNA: TGTGCCAGCAGCCCAGACAAAGGGGTCCCTGGGGAGCAGTACTTC
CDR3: CASSPDKGVPGEQYF

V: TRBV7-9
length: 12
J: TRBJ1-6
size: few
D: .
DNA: TGTGCCAGCAGCTCCGGGCTGTCACCCCTCCACTTT
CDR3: CASSSGLSPLHF

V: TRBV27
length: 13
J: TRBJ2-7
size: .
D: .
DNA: TGTGCCAGCAGTCTAGGGCCATATGTCGAGCAGTACTTC
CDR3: CASSLGPYVEQYF

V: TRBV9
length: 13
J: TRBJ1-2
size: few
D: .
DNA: TGTGCCAGCCGCGGGGGTAGAGTAAGGGGCTACACCTTC
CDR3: CASRGGRVRGYTF

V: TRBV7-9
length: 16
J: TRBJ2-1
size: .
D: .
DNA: TGTGCCAGCAGCCATGGAACAGGGAGCTCCTACAATGAGCAGTTCTTC
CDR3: CASSHGTGSSYNEQFF

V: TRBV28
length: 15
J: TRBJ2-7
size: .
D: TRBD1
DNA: TGTGCCAGCAGCCCCGGGACAGGGGGCCCCTACGAGCAGTACTTC
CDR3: CASSPGTGGPYEQYF

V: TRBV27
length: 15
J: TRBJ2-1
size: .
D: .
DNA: TGTGCCAGCAGTTTATCGGGATCCTGGATGAATGAGCAGTTCTTC
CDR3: CASSLSGSWMNEQFF

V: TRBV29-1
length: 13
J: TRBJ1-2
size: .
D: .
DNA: TGCAGCGTTGAAGATCAGGCCCACTATGGCTACACCTTC
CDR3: CSVEDQAHYGYTF

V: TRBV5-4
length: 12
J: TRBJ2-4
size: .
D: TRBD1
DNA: TGTGCCAGCTGGGACAGTCTTCTCCGCCCGCACTTC
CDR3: CASWDSLLRPHF

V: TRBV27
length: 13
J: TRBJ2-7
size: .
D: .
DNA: TGTGCCAGCAGTTTATCGCGGGCTCACGAGCAGTACTTC
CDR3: CASSLSRAHEQYF

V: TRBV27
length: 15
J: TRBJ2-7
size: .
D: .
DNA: TGTGCCAGCAGGCTTACCGGGGCAGGGGTAATCGAGCAGTACTTC
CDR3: CASRLTGAGVIEQYF

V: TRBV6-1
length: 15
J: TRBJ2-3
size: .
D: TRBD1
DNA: TGTGCCAGCAGTCGGGACAGGGGATTAGCAGATACGCAGTATTTT
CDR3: CASSRDRGLADTQYF

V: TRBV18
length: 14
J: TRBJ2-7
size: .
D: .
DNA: TGTGCTAGCTCAGACCAACCCGGCTCCTACGAGCAGTACTTC
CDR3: CASSDQPGSYEQYF

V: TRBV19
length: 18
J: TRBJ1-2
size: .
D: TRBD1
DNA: TGTGCCAGTAGTATTGGTCCGGACAGGGGGTACTCCAACTATGGCTACACCTTC
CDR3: CASSIGPDRGYSNYGYTF

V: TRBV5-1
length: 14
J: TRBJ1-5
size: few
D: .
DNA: TGCGCCAGCAGCTTGGCACAGGGTACTCAGCCCCAGCATTTT
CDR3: CASSLAQGTQPQHF

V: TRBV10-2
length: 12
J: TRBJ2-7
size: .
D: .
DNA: TGCGCCAGCAGTGATATCACCTACGAGCAGTACTTC
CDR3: CASSDITYEQYF

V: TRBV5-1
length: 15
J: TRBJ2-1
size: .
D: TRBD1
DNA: TGCGCCAGCAGCATAGGACAGGGGGCAATTTATGAGCAGTTCTTC
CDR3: CASSIGQGAIYEQFF

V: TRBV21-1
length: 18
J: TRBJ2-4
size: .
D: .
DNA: TGTGCCAGCAGCAAAGTACCCAGGACAGGGTTAGCCAAAAACATTCAGTACTTC
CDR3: CASSKVPRTGLAKNIQYF

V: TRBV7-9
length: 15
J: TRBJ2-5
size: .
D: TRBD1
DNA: TGTGCCAGCAGCTTCGGACCGGACAGGAAAGAGACCCAGTACTTC
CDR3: CASSFGPDRKETQYF

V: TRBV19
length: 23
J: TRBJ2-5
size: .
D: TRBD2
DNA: TGTGCCAGTAGTTCTCAAACGACTTGGGGCACGGGACTAGCGGGAGTACCCAAAGAGACCCAGTACTTC
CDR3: CASSSQTTWGTGLAGVPKETQYF

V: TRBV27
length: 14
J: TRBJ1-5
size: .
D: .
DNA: TGTGCCAGCGCACTAGGGGTTAGCAATCAGCCCCAGCATTTT
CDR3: CASALGVSNQPQHF

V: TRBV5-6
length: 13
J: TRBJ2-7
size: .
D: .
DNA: TGTGCCAGCAGCTTATACAGCTCCTACGAGCAGTACTTC
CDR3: CASSLYSSYEQYF

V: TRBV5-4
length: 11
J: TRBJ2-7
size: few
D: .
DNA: TGTGCCAGCAGCTTGGAACACGAGCAGTACTTC
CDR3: CASSLEHEQYF

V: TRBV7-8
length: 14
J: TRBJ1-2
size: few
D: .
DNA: TGTGCCAGCAGCGGCAGGGGAGAATCGTATGGCTACACCTTC
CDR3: CASSGRGESYGYTF

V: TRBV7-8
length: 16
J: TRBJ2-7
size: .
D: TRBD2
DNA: TGTGCCAGCAGCATCACTAGCGGGAGTAAGGGCTACGAGCAGTACTTC
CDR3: CASSITSGSKGYEQYF

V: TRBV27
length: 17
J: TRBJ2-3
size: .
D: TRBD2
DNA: TGTGCCAGCAGTTTATCGGCTAGCGGGCTTAGCACAGATACGCAGTATTTT
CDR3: CASSLSASGLSTDTQYF

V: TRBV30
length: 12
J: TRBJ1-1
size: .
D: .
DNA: TGTGCCTGGATGGGGTTGGGAACTGAAGCTTTCTTT
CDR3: CAWMGLGTEAFF

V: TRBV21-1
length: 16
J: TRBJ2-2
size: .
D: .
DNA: TGTGCCAGCAGCGCCCCGGGACAGGGAATAACCGGGGAGCTGTTTTTT
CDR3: CASSAPGQGITGELFF